The clone carrying this TCR beta chain was counted ten times or more. Its antigen is as yet unknown. V lost 2 bases and J lost 0, with 12 bases in between. The V gene's germline CDR1 is DFQATT and CDR2 SNEGSKA (reference sequence). CDR3 length: 15 residues. The data were taken from a study of T cells after yellow fever vaccination. Points from the study as a whole: The study noted that FACS-sorted repertoires could contain abundant clonotypes contaminating from the bulk population. Only a small proportion of the clonotypes turned up in both the CD4 and the CD8 compartments, likely arising from convergent recombination. Booster samples showed a return of most primary-vaccination clones (around 96% CD4, 88% CD8).

In making TCR cDNA, 5'RACE template switching added a universal primer site and UMIs to it. One entry per CDR3 protein, called by TCRdb with MiXCR from the 5' RACE reads. The sample holds under 200,000 distinct CDR3 sequences, around 7.3% seen once. The genes are TRBV20-1 and TRBJ2-3; possible D gene TRBD2, 7 bases. This specimen consisted of CD4+ T cells sorted from PBMCs, obtained about 5 days after the first yellow fever vaccination. The receptor comes from a man between 18 and 35 years old who received the YFV17D yellow fever vaccine. CDR3: CSARRGGSSTDTQYF. CDR3 bases: TGCAGTGCTAGACGCGGGGGCTCTAGCACAGATACGCAGTATTTT.